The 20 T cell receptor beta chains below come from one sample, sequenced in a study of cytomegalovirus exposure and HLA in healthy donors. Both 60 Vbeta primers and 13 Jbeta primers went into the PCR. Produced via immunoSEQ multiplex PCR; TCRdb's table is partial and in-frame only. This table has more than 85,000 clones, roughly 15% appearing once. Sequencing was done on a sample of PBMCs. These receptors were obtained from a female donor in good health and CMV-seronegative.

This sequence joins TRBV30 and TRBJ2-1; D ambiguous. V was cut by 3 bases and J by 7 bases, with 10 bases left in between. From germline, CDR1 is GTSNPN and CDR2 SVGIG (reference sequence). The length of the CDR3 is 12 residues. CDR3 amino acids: CAWRKLPNEQFF. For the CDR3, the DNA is TGTGCCTGGAGAAAGCTCCCAAATGAGCAGTTCTTC.

The DNA of the CDR3 is TGTGCCAGCTCACCACCGAATGTTGGGACTAGCGGTTACAATGAGCAGTTCTTC. Translation: CASSPPNVGTSGYNEQFF. This chain connects TRBV18 to TRBJ2-1; 11 nucleotides agree with TRBD2. The CDR3 runs 18 residues. CDR1 and CDR2 (germline): KGHSH, LQKENI. With V trimmed by 0 bases and J by 4 bases, 8 bases remained unmatched.

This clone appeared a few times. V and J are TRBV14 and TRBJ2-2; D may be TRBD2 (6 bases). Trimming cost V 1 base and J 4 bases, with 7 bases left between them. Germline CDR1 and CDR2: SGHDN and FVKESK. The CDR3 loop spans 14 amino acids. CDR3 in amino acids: CASSQVGGTGELFF. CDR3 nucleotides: TGTGCCAGCAGCCAAGTGGGAGGCACCGGGGAGCTGTTTTTT.

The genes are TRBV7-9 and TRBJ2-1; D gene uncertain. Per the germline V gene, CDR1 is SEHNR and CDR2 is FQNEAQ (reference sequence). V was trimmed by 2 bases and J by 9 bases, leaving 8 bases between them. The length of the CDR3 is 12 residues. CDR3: CASSLLGSEQFF. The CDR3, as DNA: TGTGCCAGCAGCTTATTGGGCAGTGAGCAGTTCTTC.

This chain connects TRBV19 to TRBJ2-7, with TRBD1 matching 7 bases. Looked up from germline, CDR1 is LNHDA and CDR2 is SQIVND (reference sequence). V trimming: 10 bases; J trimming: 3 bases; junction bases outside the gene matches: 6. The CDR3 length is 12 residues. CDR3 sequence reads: CATHNRGYEQYF. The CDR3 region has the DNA TGTGCCACCCACAACAGGGGCTACGAGCAGTACTTC.

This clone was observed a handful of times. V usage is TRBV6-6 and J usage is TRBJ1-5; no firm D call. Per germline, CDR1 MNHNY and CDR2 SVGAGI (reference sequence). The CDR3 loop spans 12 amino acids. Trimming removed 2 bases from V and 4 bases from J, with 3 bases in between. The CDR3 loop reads CASSYQNQPQHF. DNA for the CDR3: TGTGCCAGCAGTTACCAGAATCAGCCCCAGCATTTT.

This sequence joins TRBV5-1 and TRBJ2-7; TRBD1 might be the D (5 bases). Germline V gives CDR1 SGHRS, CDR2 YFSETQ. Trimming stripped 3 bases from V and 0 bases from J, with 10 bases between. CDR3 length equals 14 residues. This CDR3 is CASSSDSYSYEQYF. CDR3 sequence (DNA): TGCGCCAGCAGCTCCGACAGTTACTCCTACGAGCAGTACTTC.

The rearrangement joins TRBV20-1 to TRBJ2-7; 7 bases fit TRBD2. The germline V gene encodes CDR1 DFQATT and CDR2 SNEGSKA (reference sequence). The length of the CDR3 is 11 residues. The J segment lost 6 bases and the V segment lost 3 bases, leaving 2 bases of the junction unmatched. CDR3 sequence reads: CSASPGGEQYF. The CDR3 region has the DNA TGCAGTGCTAGTCCGGGGGGCGAGCAGTACTTC.

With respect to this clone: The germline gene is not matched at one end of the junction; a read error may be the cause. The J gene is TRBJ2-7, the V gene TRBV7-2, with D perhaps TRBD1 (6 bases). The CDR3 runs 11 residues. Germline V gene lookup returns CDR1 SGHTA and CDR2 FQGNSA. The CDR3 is CASSQYRVLNF. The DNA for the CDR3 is TGTGCCAGCAGCCAATACAGGGTACTGAACTTC. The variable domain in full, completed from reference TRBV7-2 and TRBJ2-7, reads GAGVSQSPSNKVTEKGKDVELRCDPISGHTALYWYRQSLGQGLEFLIYFQGNSAPDKSGLPSDRFSAERTGGSVSTLTIQRTQQEDSAVYLCASSQYRVLNFGPGTRLTVT.

The DNA for the CDR3 is TGTGCCAGCAGATGGACTAGCGGAGATACGCAGTATTTT. Translated: CASRWTSGDTQYF. The chain employs TRBV28 and TRBJ2-3; TRBD2 aligns across 10 bases. The V and J ends lost 6 bases and 5 bases, in that order; junction bases with no gene match: 2. CDR3 length: 13 residues. The germline V gene encodes CDR1 MDHEN and CDR2 SYDVKM.

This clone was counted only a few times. This CDR3 is CASSQDGQGIVGIYNSPLHF. The CDR3 nucleotides read TGTGCCAGCAGCCAGGACGGACAGGGGATAGTTGGGATATATAATTCACCCCTCCACTTT. The chain employs TRBV4-2 and TRBJ1-6, with 9 nucleotides matching TRBD1. The germline gives CDR1 LGHNA, CDR2 YNFKEQ. J lost 4 bases, V lost 3 bases, and 16 bases had no gene match. This CDR3 contains 20 residues.

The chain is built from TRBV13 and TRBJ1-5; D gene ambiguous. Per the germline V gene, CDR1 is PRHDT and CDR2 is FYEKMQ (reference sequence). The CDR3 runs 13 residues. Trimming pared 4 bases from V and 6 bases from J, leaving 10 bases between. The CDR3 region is CASSYEARQPQHF. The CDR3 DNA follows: TGTGCCAGCAGCTATGAGGCGCGTCAGCCCCAGCATTTT.

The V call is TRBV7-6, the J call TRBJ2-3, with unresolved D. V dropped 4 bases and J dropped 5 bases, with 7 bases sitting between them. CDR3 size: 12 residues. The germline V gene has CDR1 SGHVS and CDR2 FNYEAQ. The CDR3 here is CASSYYRDTQYF. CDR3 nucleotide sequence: TGTGCCAGCAGCTATTACAGAGATACGCAGTATTTT. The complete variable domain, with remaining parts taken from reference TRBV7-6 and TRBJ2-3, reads GAGVSQSPRYKVTKRGQDVALRCDPISGHVSLYWYRQALGQGPEFLTYFNYEAQQDKSGLPNDRFSAERPEGSISTLTIQRTEQRDSAMYRCASSYYRDTQYFGPGTRLTVL.

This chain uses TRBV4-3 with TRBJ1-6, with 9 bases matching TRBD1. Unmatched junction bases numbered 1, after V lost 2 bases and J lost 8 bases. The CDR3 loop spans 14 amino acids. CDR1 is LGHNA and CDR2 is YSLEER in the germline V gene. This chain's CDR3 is CASSQWDRDSPLHF. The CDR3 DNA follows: TGCGCCAGCAGCCAATGGGACAGGGATTCACCCCTCCACTTT.

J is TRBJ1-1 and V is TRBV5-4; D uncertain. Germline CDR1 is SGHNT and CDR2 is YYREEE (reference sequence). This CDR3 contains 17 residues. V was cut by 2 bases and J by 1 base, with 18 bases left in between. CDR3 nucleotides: TGTGCCAGCAGCTTCTTCCCTACGGACTTGCAGAACACTGAAGCTTTCTTT. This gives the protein CASSFFPTDLQNTEAFF.

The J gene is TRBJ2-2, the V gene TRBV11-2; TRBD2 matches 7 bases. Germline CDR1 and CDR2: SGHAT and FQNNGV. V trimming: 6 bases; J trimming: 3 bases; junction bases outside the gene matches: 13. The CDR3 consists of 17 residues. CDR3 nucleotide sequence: TGTGCCAGCAGTCACATCTGGCGGGAGTATTACACCGGGGAGCTGTTTTTT. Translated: CASSHIWREYYTGELFF.

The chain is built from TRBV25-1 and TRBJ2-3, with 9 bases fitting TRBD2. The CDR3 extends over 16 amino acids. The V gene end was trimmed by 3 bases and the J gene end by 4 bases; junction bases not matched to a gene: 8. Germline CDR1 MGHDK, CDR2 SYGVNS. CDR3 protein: CASSDNSGRMADTQYF. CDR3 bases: TGTGCCAGCAGTGATAATAGCGGGAGAATGGCAGATACGCAGTATTTT.

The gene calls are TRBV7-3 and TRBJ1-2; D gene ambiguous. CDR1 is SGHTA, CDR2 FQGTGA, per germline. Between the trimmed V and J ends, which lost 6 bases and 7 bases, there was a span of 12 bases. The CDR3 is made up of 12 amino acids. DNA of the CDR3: TGTGCCAGCAGGGTCCGGGTAAGTGGCTACACCTTC. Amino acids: CASRVRVSGYTF.

The CDR3, as DNA: TGTGCCAGCAGTTACAGGGGGGGTTCTAGCACAGATACGCAGTATTTT. It yields the protein CASSYRGGSSTDTQYF. The V gene is TRBV6-5, the J gene TRBJ2-3; a possible D gene is TRBD2 (7 bases). This CDR3 comprises 16 residues. In germline, CDR1 is MNHEY, CDR2 SVGAGI. With 2 bases removed from V and 0 bases from J, the gap between germline ends came to 12 bases.

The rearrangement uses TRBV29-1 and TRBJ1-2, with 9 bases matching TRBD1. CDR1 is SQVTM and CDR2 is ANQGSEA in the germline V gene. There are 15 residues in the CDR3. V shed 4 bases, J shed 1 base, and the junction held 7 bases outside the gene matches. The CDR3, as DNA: TGCAGCGTTGCCCGCACAGGGGGCGGTAACTATGGCTACACCTTC. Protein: CSVARTGGGNYGYTF.